This T cell receptor (beta chain) was identified in a study of T cells in Graves' hyperthyroidism and ophthalmopathy. The sample holds a few counts of this clonotype. Hyperthyroidism had been newly diagnosed in patients aged 18 to 65, and its duration was under 2 months. Diagnosing involved the use of clinical symptoms, serum thyroxine and TRAb, thyroid ultrasound and orbital computed tomography. J lost 3 bases, V lost 5 bases, and 8 bases had no gene match. The CDR3 sequence is 15 residues long. CDR1 MNHNS and CDR2 SASEGT come from the germline V gene. It was RNA transcripts that yielded the amplified TCR beta CDR3 regions. First-round RT-PCR targeting the TCR CDR3 was performed with the HTBI primer set. TCRdb analysed the multiplex PCR reads with MiXCR anew, one entry per CDR3 protein. The data hold about 590,000 distinct CDR3 sequences, with 15% to 18% observed a single time.

Sequencing was performed on blood. J is TRBJ1-1 and V is TRBV6-1, with 8 bases aligning to TRBD1. The receptor was derived from a woman in her 30s with Graves' hyperthyroidism. The CDR3 DNA is TGTGCCAGCAGTTATTCCGGGACAGGTGACACTGAAGCTTTCTTT. It specifies CASSYSGTGDTEAFF.